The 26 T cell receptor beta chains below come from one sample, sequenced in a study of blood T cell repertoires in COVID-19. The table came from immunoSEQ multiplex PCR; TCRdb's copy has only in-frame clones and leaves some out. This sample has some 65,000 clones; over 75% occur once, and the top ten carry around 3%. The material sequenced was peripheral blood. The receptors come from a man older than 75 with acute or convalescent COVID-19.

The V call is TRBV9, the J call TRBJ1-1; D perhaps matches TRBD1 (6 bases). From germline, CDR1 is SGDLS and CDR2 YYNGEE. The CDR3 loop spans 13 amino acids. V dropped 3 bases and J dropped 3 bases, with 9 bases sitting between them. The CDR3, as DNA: TGTGCCAGCAGCGCAGGGGTACACACTGAAGCTTTCTTT. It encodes CASSAGVHTEAFF.

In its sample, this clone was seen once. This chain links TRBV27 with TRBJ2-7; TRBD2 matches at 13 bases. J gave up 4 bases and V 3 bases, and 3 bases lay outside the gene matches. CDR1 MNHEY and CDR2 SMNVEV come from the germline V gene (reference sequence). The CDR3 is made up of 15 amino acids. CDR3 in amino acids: CASSFTSGRVYEQYF. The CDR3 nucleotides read TGTGCCAGCAGTTTCACTAGCGGGAGGGTTTACGAGCAGTACTTC.

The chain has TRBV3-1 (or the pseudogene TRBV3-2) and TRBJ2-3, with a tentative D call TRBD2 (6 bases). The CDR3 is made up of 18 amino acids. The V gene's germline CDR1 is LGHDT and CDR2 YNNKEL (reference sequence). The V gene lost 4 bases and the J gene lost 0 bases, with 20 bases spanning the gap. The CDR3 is CASSRGLLAPSSTDTQYF. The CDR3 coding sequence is TGTGCCAGCAGCCGGGGCCTACTAGCCCCTTCTAGCACAGATACGCAGTATTTT.

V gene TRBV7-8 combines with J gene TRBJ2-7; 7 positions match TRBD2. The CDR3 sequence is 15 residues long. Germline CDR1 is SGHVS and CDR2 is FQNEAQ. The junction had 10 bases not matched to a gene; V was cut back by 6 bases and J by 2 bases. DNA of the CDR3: TGTGCCAGCAGTCCCTCGGGGGGACGGACCTACGAGCAGTACTTC. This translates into CASSPSGGRTYEQYF.

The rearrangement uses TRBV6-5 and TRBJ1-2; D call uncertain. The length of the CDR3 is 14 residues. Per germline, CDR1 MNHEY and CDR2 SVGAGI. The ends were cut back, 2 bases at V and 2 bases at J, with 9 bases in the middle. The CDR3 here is CASSYERANYGYTF. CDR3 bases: TGTGCCAGCAGTTACGAGAGGGCGAACTATGGCTACACCTTC.

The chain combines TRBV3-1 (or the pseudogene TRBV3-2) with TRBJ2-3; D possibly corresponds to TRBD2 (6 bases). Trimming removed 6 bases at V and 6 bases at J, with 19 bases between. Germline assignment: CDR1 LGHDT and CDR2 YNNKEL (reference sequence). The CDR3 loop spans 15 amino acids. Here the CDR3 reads CASRIRDSPTDTQYF. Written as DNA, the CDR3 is TGTGCCAGCAGGATCCGGGACTCACCTACCGATACGCAGTATTTT.

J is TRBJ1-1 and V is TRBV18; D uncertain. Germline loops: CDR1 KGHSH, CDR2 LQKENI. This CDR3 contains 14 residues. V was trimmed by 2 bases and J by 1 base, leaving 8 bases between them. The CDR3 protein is CASSPFTENTEAFF. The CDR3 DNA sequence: TGTGCCAGCTCACCATTCACAGAGAACACTGAAGCTTTCTTT.

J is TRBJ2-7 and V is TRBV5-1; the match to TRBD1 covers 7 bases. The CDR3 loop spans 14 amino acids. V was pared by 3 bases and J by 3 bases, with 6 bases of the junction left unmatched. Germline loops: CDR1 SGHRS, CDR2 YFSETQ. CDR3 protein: CASSYGTADYEQYF. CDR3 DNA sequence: TGCGCCAGCAGCTATGGGACAGCGGACTACGAGCAGTACTTC.

The CDR3 DNA follows: TGCAGCGTTCAGGAGGGAAATGTCGTAGCCGGGGAGCTGTTTTTT. This encodes CSVQEGNVVAGELFF. V is TRBV29-1 and J is TRBJ2-2; a possible D gene is TRBD2 (6 bases). This CDR3 contains 15 residues. Trimming pared 5 bases from V and 6 bases from J, leaving 19 bases between. Germline CDR1 and CDR2: SQVTM and ANQGSEA.

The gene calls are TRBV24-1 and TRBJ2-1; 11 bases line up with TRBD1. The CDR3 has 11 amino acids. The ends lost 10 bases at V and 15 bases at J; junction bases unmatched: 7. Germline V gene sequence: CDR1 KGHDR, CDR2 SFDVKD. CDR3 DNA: TGTGCCACGGTGGACAGGGGGCATTGGTTCTTC. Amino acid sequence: CATVDRGHWFF.

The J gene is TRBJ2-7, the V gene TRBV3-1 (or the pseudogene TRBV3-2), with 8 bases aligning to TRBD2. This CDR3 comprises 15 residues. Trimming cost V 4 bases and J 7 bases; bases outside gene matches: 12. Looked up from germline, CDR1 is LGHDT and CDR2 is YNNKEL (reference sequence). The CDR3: CASSRAGAGVEEQYF. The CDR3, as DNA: TGTGCCAGCAGCCGGGCCGGAGCGGGAGTTGAAGAGCAGTACTTC.

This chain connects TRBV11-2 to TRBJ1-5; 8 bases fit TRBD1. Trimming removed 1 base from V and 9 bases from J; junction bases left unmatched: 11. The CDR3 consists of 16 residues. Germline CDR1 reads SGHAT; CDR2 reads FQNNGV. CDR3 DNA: TGTGCCAGCAGCTTAGCGGGGGACAGGCTCGGGTGGCCCCAGCATTTT. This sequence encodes CASSLAGDRLGWPQHF.

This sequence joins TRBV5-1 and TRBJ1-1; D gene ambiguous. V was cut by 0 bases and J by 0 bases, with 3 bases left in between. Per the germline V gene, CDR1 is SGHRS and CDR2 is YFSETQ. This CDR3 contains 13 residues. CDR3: CASSLGVNTEAFF. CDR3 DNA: TGCGCCAGCAGCTTGGGAGTGAACACTGAAGCTTTCTTT.

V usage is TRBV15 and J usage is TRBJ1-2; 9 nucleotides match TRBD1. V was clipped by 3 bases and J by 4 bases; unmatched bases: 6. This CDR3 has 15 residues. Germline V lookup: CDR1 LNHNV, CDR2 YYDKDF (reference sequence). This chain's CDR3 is CATSRSRDRAYGYTF. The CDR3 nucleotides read TGTGCCACCAGCAGGAGCCGGGACAGGGCCTATGGCTACACCTTC.

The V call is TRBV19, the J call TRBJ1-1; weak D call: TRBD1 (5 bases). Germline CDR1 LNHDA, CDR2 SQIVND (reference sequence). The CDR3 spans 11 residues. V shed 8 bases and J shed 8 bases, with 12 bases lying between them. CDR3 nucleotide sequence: TGTGCCAGTGTGGGACTGCGAGAAGCTTTCTTT. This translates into CASVGLREAFF.

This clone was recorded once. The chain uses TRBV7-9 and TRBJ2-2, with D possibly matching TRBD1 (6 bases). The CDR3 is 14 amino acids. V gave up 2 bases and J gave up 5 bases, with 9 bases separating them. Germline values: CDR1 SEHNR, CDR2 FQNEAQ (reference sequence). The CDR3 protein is CASSLLGATGELFF. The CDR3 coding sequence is TGTGCCAGCAGCTTATTGGGGGCAACCGGGGAGCTGTTTTTT.

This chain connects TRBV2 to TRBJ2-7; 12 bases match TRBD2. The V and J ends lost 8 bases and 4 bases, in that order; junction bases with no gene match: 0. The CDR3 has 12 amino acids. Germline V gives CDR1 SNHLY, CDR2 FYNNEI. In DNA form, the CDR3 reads TGTGCCAGCGGGACTAGCGGGTACGAGCAGTACTTC. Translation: CASGTSGYEQYF.

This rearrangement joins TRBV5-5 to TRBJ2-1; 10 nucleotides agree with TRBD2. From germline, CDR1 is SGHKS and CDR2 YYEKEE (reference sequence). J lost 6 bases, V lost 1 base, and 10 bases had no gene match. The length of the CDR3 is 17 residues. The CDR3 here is CASSLFTSGTLFNEQFF. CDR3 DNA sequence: TGTGCCAGCAGCTTGTTTACTAGCGGGACCCTTTTCAATGAGCAGTTCTTC.

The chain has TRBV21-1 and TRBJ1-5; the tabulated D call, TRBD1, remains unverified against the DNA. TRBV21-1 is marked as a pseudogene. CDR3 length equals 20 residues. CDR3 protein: CASSTYPGQGKGKGNQPQHF. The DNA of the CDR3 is TGTGCCAGCAGCACCTACCCGGGACAGGGAAAGGGAAAGGGCAATCAGCCCCAGCATTTT.

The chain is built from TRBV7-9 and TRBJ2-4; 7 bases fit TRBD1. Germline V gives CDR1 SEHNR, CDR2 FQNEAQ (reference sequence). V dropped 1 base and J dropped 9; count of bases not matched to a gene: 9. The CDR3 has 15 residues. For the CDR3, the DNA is TGTGCCAGCAGCTTAGGTCCCGGGACAGCCGCCATTCAGTACTTC. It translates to CASSLGPGTAAIQYF.

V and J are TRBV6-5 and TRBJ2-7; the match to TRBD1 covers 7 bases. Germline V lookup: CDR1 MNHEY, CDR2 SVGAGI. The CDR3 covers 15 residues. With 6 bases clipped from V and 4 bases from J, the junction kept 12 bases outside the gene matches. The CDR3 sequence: CASRPLRTGSYEQYF. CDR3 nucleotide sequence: TGTGCCAGCAGACCTCTTCGGACAGGATCGTACGAGCAGTACTTC.

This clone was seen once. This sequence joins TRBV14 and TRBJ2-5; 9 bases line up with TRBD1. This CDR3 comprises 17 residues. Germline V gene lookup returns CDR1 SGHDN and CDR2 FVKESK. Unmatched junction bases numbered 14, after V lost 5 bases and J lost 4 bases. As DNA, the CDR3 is TGTGCCAGCAGCGTAAGGAGGGACAGGGACTTTTCAGAGACCCAGTACTTC. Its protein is CASSVRRDRDFSETQYF.

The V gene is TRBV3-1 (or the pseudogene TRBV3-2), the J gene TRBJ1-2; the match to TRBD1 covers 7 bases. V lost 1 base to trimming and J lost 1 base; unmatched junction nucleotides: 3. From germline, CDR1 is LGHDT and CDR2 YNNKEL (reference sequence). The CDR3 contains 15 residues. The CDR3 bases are TGTGCCAGCAGCCAAGCAGGGGGTGGTAACTATGGCTACACCTTC. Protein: CASSQAGGGNYGYTF.

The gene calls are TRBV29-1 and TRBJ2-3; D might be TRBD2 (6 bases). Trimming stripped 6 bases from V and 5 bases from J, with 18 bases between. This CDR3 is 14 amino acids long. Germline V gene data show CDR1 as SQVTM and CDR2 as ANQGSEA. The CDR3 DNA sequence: TGCAGCGTCGCCTCTAGGGCGGGAATAGATACGCAGTATTTT. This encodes CSVASRAGIDTQYF.

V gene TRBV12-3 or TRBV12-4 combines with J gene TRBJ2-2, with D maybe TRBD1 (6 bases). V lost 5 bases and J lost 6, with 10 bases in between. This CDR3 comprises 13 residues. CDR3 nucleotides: TGTGCCAGCAGTACGAGACAGGCCGGGGAGCTGTTTTTT. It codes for CASSTRQAGELFF.

The CDR3 protein is CASSQVDWDRAFF. The CDR3 DNA sequence: TGTGCCAGCAGCCAAGTCGACTGGGACAGGGCATTCTTC. This chain uses TRBV3-1 (or the pseudogene TRBV3-2) with TRBJ2-1; 9 bases align to TRBD1. J gave up 16 bases and V 1 base, and 8 bases lay outside the gene matches. The CDR3 contains 13 residues. Germline V gene lookup returns CDR1 LGHDT and CDR2 YNNKEL (reference sequence).